This T cell receptor beta chain was captured by sequencing in a study of blood T cell repertoires in COVID-19. Background on the study: Acute and convalescent COVID-19 specimens originated in the United States, Italy and Spain.

Seattle's enrolled individuals joined amid active infection and were then monitored longitudinally. This CDR3 has 14 amino acids. Germline V lookup: CDR1 SNHLY, CDR2 FYNNEI. The ends lost 5 bases at V and 7 bases at J; junction bases unmatched: 7. Per the original data handling: Reference gene primer amplification gave nucleated cell count estimates. Sequenced by immunoSEQ multiplex PCR; TCRdb stores in-frame clones only, minus some. V and J calls and clone size are given by that table; D and trimming were obtained from the DNA. The table includes just over 150,000 clones, about 92% detected once. The sample was peripheral blood. This chain links TRBV2 with TRBJ1-4, with TRBD1 matching 7 bases. The TCR sequence derives from a man aged 25-45 years with COVID-19, enrolled during active disease. CDR3 in amino acids: CASSYRQGSEKLFF. The CDR3 region has the DNA TGTGCCAGCAGTTACCGACAGGGTAGTGAAAAACTGTTTTTT.